Given below is one TCR beta chain in context. At one end, the junction sequence differs from germline, possibly due to a read error. This record belongs to a study of CD8+CD57+ T cells in acquired aplastic anemia. By flow cytometry, patients selected for sequencing had shown an expansion of CD8+CD57+ cells. Genomic DNA served as template for TCR beta VDJ and CDR3 profiling. TCRdb reprocessed the reads with MiXCR, giving one entry per CDR3 protein. The table shows 400,000 to 600,000 distinct CDR3 sequences, with approximately 32% occurring only once. The specimen sequenced was sorted CD4+, CD8+, or CD8+CD57+ T cells (not recorded which) from PBMCs. The TCR was taken from a human donor with aplastic anemia.

The CDR3 nucleotides are TGTGCCAGCAGTTTAACTAGCGGGAGGAGCACTTATACGCAGTATTTT. Amino acid sequence: CASSLTSGRSTYTQYF. This sequence joins TRBV10-3 and TRBJ2-3; TRBD2 aligns across 12 bases. Germline values: CDR1 ENHRY, CDR2 SYGVKD. The CDR3 spans 16 residues.